This T cell receptor beta chain was recorded in a study of Graves' ophthalmopathy and Graves' hyperthyroidism. For donors with ophthalmopathy, the disease showed moderate-to-severe activity, reached CAS ≥3 and NOSPECS ≥4, and had lasted under 3 months. Thyroid ultrasound, orbital computed tomography, TRAb, serum thyroxine and clinical symptoms formed the basis of diagnosis. A volume of approximately 10 ml of fresh peripheral blood supplied the PBMCs. The TCR beta CDR3 regions underwent amplification from RNA transcripts. After a first-round RT-PCR with HTBI primers, a second-round multiplex PCR was run. MiXCR, run by TCRdb on the multiplex PCR reads, gives a single entry per CDR3 protein. Counted here are about 640,000 distinct CDR3 sequences, about 41% occurring once; the ten biggest clones make up 3% to 4%. V lost 7 bases, J lost 6 bases, and 16 bases lay in between. Germline V CDR1 and CDR2: LNHDA, SQIVND (reference sequence). The CDR3 sequence is 15 residues long.

On this clonotype: A much more abundant neighbour one base away suggests this may be a read error.

V and J are TRBV19 and TRBJ1-6; no reliable D call. Material: peripheral blood. The TCR was taken from an adult man with Graves' ophthalmopathy. The CDR3 bases are TGTGCCAGTATAGCACGGCGTTACAGTAATTCACCCCTCCACTTT. As protein: CASIARRYSNSPLHF.